This TCR beta chain was recovered during a study of identical twins. This clonotype was seen a few times. V was shortened by 6 bases and J by 7 bases, with 16 bases between the two germline ends. Germline CDR1 reads MNHNS; CDR2 reads SASEGT. The CDR3 has 15 amino acids. TCRdb called the 5' RACE reads again in MiXCR, with one record for every CDR3 protein. The table lists roughly 770,000 distinct CDR3 sequences, around a sixth of them singletons. This sample was also put to use in a study of T cells expressing NK-cell markers. Per that study: HCMV seropositivity marked most of the eight sequenced donors; one was seronegative. Several experiments employed an anti-gamma-delta TCR antibody to confine sorting to alpha-beta TCR T cells.

The rearrangement uses TRBV6-1 and TRBJ1-6; weak D call: TRBD1 (5 bases). The source material was PBMCs. The receptor comes from a woman aged 18-29 years in good health. The CDR3 sequence: CASRDEGRTNSPLHF. Written as DNA, the CDR3 is TGTGCCAGCAGGGATGAGGGGCGGACGAATTCACCCCTCCACTTT.